This record concerns one T cell receptor beta chain sequence. Clones were sequenced by immunoSEQ multiplex PCR, and TCRdb holds only the in-frame ones, with some missing. The table lists over 150,000 clones, about 85% of them singletons, with around 8.1% in the top ten. This entry belongs to a study of blood T cell repertoires in COVID-19. In the study overall: Acute-phase and convalescent COVID-19 samples originated in the United States, Italy and Spain.

Patients in Seattle were enrolled during active infection, then followed longitudinally. Trimming took off 0 bases at V and 8 bases at J, with 13 bases between the two ends. Germline V gives CDR1 MGHRA, CDR2 YSYEKL. The length of the CDR3 is 15 residues. Sequencing was carried out using peripheral blood. V gene TRBV4-1 combines with J gene TRBJ1-4; D gene ambiguous. This clonotype was sampled from an older woman with COVID-19, enrolled during active disease. CDR3: CASSQDKHPSEKLFF. In nucleotides, the CDR3 is TGCGCCAGCAGCCAAGATAAGCACCCGTCGGAAAAACTGTTTTTT.